The clone carrying this T cell receptor beta chain was counted only a few times. Its antigen is still unknown. Sequencing used immunoSEQ multiplex PCR; TCRdb keeps in-frame clones, though not all of them. The sample yields around 56,000 clones, about 80% seen once. This sample was taken from a study of a mutant IDH1 vaccine in newly diagnosed glioma. Time point: week 5, during vaccination. Doses comprised 300 ug of mutant IDH1 20-mer peptide each, plus topical imiquimod. Donor diagnoses consisted of new WHO grade 3 or 4 IDH1-mutant, ATRX-lost astrocytomas. The TCR comes from a man aged 30-40 years with glioma. The sample was PBMCs, taken from a glioma patient whose treatment included an IDH1 peptide vaccine.

The DNA for the CDR3 is TGTGCCAGCAGTTTGCCCGGGGGGTATGCTTTCTTT. Its protein is CASSLPGGYAFF. The chain couples TRBV28 to TRBJ1-1; the D gene is possibly TRBD1 (5 bases). The V gene lost 3 bases and the J gene lost 11 bases, with 13 bases spanning the gap. The germline V gene encodes CDR1 MDHEN and CDR2 SYDVKM. The CDR3 is made up of 12 amino acids.